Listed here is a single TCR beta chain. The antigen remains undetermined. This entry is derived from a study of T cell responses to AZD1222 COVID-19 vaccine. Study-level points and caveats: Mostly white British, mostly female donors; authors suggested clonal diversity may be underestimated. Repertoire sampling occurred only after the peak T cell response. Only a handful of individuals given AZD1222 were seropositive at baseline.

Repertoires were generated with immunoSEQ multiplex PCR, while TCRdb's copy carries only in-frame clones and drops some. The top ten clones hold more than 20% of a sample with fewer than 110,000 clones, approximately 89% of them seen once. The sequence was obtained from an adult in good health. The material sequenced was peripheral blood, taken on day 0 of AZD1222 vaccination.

CDR3 loop: CASSPRTSGSSPQYF. Written as DNA, the CDR3 is TGTGCCAGCAGCCCCCGGACTAGCGGGAGCTCCCCGCAGTACTTC. The rearrangement joins TRBV7-9 to TRBJ2-7, with 13 bases that match TRBD2. V was pared by 5 bases and J by 9 bases, with 10 bases of the junction left unmatched. The V gene's germline CDR1 is SEHNR and CDR2 FQNEAQ (reference sequence). This CDR3 is 15 amino acids long.